These 28 T cell receptor beta chains share one sample of origin, sequenced in a study of OX40 agonist ivuxolimab in advanced cancers. Data came from immunoSEQ multiplex PCR; TCRdb stores just in-frame clones and leaves some out. The sample consists of fewer than 75,000 clones, around nine tenths of them appearing once. This sample comprised CD4+ or CD8+ T cells sorted from blood, obtained in a trial of the OX40 agonist ivuxolimab. The receptors here all came from an adult with an advanced solid tumor such as melanoma, head and neck, liver or kidney cancer.

This chain uses TRBV18 with TRBJ2-5; D possibly corresponds to TRBD2 (6 bases). With 0 bases removed from V and 2 bases from J, the gap between germline ends came to 16 bases. The CDR3 length is 17 residues. Per germline, CDR1 KGHSH and CDR2 LQKENI. CDR3 DNA sequence: TGTGCCAGCTCACCACCGGGCAGGGCAGGACTACAAGAGACCCAGTACTTC. Translating it yields CASSPPGRAGLQETQYF.

The chain uses TRBV29-1 and TRBJ2-1; D is ambiguous. The germline V and J ends were trimmed by 4 bases and 4 bases, with 14 bases remaining between them. The CDR3 totals 14 residues. Per germline, CDR1 SQVTM and CDR2 ANQGSEA. The CDR3 DNA reads TGCAGCGTTGTTCGTGTGGGGTTGTACAATGAGCAGTTCTTC. As protein: CSVVRVGLYNEQFF.

The chain joins TRBV19 to TRBJ2-3; D not certain. V lost 6 bases, J lost 3 bases, and 7 bases lay in between. The CDR3 runs 12 residues. Germline assignment: CDR1 LNHDA and CDR2 SQIVND (reference sequence). CDR3 bases: TGTGCCAGTAGATCTCCAACAGATACGCAGTATTTT. Translating it yields CASRSPTDTQYF.

This chain connects TRBV6-1 to TRBJ1-5; D is unclear. CDR3 length equals 13 residues. Germline-derived CDR1 and CDR2 are MNHNS and SASEGT. The V gene lost 2 bases and the J gene lost 4 bases, with 6 bases spanning the gap. The CDR3 sequence is CASSESGNQPQHF. The CDR3 DNA follows: TGTGCCAGCAGTGAATCCGGGAATCAGCCCCAGCATTTT.

The genes are TRBV5-4 and TRBJ2-2; TRBD2 aligns across 9 bases. Germline loops: CDR1 SGHNT, CDR2 YYREEE (reference sequence). The CDR3 loop spans 15 amino acids. V lost 6 bases, J lost 4 bases, and 7 bases stayed unmatched. The DNA for the CDR3 is TGTGCCAGCAAGGCAGCGGGGGGAAGCACCGGGGAGCTGTTTTTT. Encoded protein: CASKAAGGSTGELFF.

V usage is TRBV6-6 and J usage is TRBJ1-1; D remains ambiguous. Germline values: CDR1 MNHNY, CDR2 SVGAGI (reference sequence). This CDR3 spans 12 amino acids. V lost 7 bases to trimming and J lost 1 base, with 7 bases between them. The CDR3 sequence is CASNHRNTEAFF. CDR3 DNA sequence: TGTGCCAGCAACCACAGGAACACTGAAGCTTTCTTT.

V is TRBV18 and J is TRBJ1-1; D gene uncertain. There are 14 residues in the CDR3. Deletions cut 3 bases from V and 3 bases from J, with 11 bases between. From germline, CDR1 is KGHSH and CDR2 LQKENI. The CDR3, as DNA: TGTGCCAGCTCACCTACCGGGTCGGACACTGAAGCTTTCTTT. Its protein product is CASSPTGSDTEAFF.

This clone was detected a few times. The chain recombines TRBV9 with TRBJ1-2; TRBD1 aligns across 7 bases. V dropped 3 bases and J dropped 5; count of bases not matched to a gene: 13. Per germline, CDR1 SGDLS and CDR2 YYNGEE. The CDR3 spans 16 residues. This CDR3 is CASSGPFRAGGYGYTF. The CDR3 DNA reads TGTGCCAGCAGCGGACCATTTCGGGCAGGGGGGTATGGCTACACCTTC.

The J gene is TRBJ2-5, the V gene TRBV5-1, with 8 bases aligning to TRBD2. CDR3 length: 18 residues. Germline V gene sequence: CDR1 SGHRS, CDR2 YFSETQ. With V trimmed by 1 base and J by 5 bases, 16 bases remained unmatched. The CDR3 region has the DNA TGCGCCAGCAGCTTGTCTACCACGGGGGGGAGGGCCTTCGAGACCCAGTACTTC. Residues: CASSLSTTGGRAFETQYF.

In its sample, this clone was seen once. The rearrangement links TRBV5-4 to TRBJ2-2; D may be TRBD2 (5 bases). CDR1 SGHNT and CDR2 YYREEE come from the germline V gene (reference sequence). This CDR3 has 15 residues. Between the trimmed V and J ends, which lost 4 bases and 1 base, there was a span of 11 bases. As DNA, the CDR3 is TGTGCCAGCAGCCCTAAGAGCGGGAACACCGGGGAGCTGTTTTTT. Encoded protein: CASSPKSGNTGELFF.

This chain links TRBV19 with TRBJ2-3; D perhaps matches TRBD1 (6 bases). Germline V gene sequence: CDR1 LNHDA, CDR2 SQIVND (reference sequence). The V end was cut by 5 bases, the J end by 4 bases, with 10 bases between. The CDR3 is 13 amino acids. This chain's CDR3 is CASSYPGADTQYF. DNA of the CDR3: TGTGCCAGTAGTTACCCAGGGGCAGATACGCAGTATTTT.

V usage is TRBV12-5 and J usage is TRBJ2-7, with D unresolved. CDR3 length: 13 residues. The germline V gene encodes CDR1 LGHNT and CDR2 FRNRAP. With 5 bases removed from V and 4 bases from J, the gap between germline ends came to 12 bases. The CDR3 loop reads CASGPRAGYEQYF. DNA of the CDR3: TGTGCTAGTGGTCCCAGAGCTGGGTACGAGCAGTACTTC.

J is TRBJ2-3 and V is TRBV5-8; 9 nucleotides line up with TRBD2. From germline, CDR1 is SGHTS and CDR2 YDEGEE. The CDR3 consists of 16 residues. The trim removed 0 bases at V and 6 bases at J, leaving 8 bases unmatched. The CDR3 region is CASSLARGGARDTQYF. As DNA, the CDR3 is TGTGCCAGCAGCTTGGCCCGCGGGGGGGCCAGGGATACGCAGTATTTT. Looking up the rest from reference TRBV5-8 and TRBJ2-3 gives the full variable domain: EAGVTQSPTHLIKTRGQQATLRCSPISGHTSVYWYQQALGLGLQFLLWYDEGEERNRGNFPPRFSGRQFPNYSSELNVNALELEDSALYLCASSLARGGARDTQYFGPGTRLTVL.

The chain joins TRBV5-8 to TRBJ2-6; D call uncertain. This CDR3 region has 17 residues. V gave up 3 bases and J gave up 0 bases, with 13 bases separating them. Germline CDR1 and CDR2: SGHTS and YDEGEE. CDR3 DNA: TGTGCCAGCAGCTATTATTCAGGTAGCTCTGGGGCCAACGTCCTGACTTTC. This codes for CASSYYSGSSGANVLTF.

The V and J genes are TRBV5-4 and TRBJ2-5; D gene unclear. V lost 4 bases to trimming and J lost 13 bases, with 14 bases between them. The CDR3 has 11 amino acids. CDR1 is SGHNT and CDR2 is YYREEE in the germline V gene (reference sequence). CDR3 residues: CASSLGLGLYF. Written as DNA, the CDR3 is TGTGCCAGCAGCCTGGGCCTGGGATTGTACTTC. Variable domain in full (rest from reference TRBV5-4 and TRBJ2-5): ETGVTQSPTHLIKTRGQQVTLRCSSQSGHNTVSWYQQALGQGPQFIFQYYREEENGRGNFPPRFSGLQFPNYSSELNVNALELDDSALYLCASSLGLGLYFGPGTRLLVL.

This clone was picked up one time. The chain joins TRBV29-1 to TRBJ2-7, with 7 bases matching TRBD1. From germline, CDR1 is SQVTM and CDR2 ANQGSEA. The CDR3 length is 13 residues. J gave up 2 bases and V 1 base, and 2 bases lay outside the gene matches. The CDR3 loop is CSVEVTGAYEQYF. The CDR3 nucleotides read TGCAGCGTTGAAGTTACAGGGGCCTACGAGCAGTACTTC.

The rearrangement links TRBV6-1 to TRBJ1-2, with 7 nucleotides matching TRBD1. The J segment lost 2 bases and the V segment lost 8 bases, leaving 5 bases of the junction unmatched. The CDR3 length is 13 residues. Germline-derived CDR1 and CDR2 are MNHNS and SASEGT. The CDR3: CASRTGANYGYTF. The CDR3 DNA sequence: TGTGCCAGCCGGACAGGTGCAAACTATGGCTACACCTTC.

The V gene is TRBV15, the J gene TRBJ2-7; 7 positions match TRBD1. The CDR3 totals 15 residues. J lost 0 bases, V lost 4 bases, and 6 bases had no gene match. Germline loops: CDR1 LNHNV, CDR2 YYDKDF (reference sequence). The CDR3 sequence is CATSTGTAYSYEQYF. For the CDR3, the DNA is TGTGCCACCAGCACCGGGACAGCGTACTCCTACGAGCAGTACTTC.

The V call is TRBV19, the J call TRBJ2-4, with D hard to call. The CDR3 is 11 residues long. Deletions cut 1 base from V and 8 bases from J, with 3 bases between. The germline V gene has CDR1 LNHDA and CDR2 SQIVND (reference sequence). CDR3 sequence (DNA): TGTGCCAGTAGTATAGTTGACATTCAGTACTTC. It specifies CASSIVDIQYF.

DNA for the CDR3: TGTGCCAGCAGTGTAGCGGTGAGCTCTGGAAACACCATATATTTT. Translation: CASSVAVSSGNTIYF. This chain joins TRBV25-1 and TRBJ1-3; D not certain. The CDR3 extends over 15 amino acids. The germline V gene has CDR1 MGHDK and CDR2 SYGVNS. The V gene lost 4 bases and the J gene lost 0 bases, with 10 bases spanning the gap.

This sequence joins TRBV7-2 and TRBJ1-2; D uncertain. The germline V gene has CDR1 SGHTA and CDR2 FQGNSA. V was trimmed by 1 base and J by 2 bases, leaving 8 bases between them. The CDR3 spans 14 residues. The CDR3 DNA follows: TGTGCCAGCAGCTTAGAGTTACTAAACTATGGCTACACCTTC. It is translated as CASSLELLNYGYTF.

This clone turned up a few times. The chain employs TRBV5-4 and TRBJ2-2, with 7 positions matching TRBD1. This CDR3 comprises 15 residues. In germline, CDR1 is SGHNT, CDR2 YYREEE (reference sequence). V lost 4 bases, J lost 4 bases, and 7 bases stayed unmatched. The CDR3 nucleotides read TGTGCCAGCAGCAAAGAGACAGGGAGCACCGGGGAGCTGTTTTTT. Amino acids: CASSKETGSTGELFF.

The chain couples TRBV18 to TRBJ2-6; perhaps TRBD1 as D (6 bases). V lost 4 bases and J 1 base, leaving 11 bases between the germline ends. The germline V gene encodes CDR1 KGHSH and CDR2 LQKENI. The CDR3 covers 16 residues. This CDR3 reads CASSRTGSSGANVLTF. The CDR3 DNA sequence: TGTGCCAGCTCACGCACAGGGAGTTCTGGGGCCAACGTCCTGACTTTC.

The chain is built from TRBV2 and TRBJ2-6; no definite D call. Germline CDR1 SNHLY, CDR2 FYNNEI. The length of the CDR3 is 15 residues. Written as DNA, the CDR3 is TGTGCTAGCTCAGGCAGCCGCTCTGGGGCCAACGTCCTGACTTTC. Translated, it gives CASSGSRSGANVLTF.

This clone turned up a few times. The chain joins TRBV18 to TRBJ2-6; D unclear. This CDR3 is 14 amino acids long. Germline assignment: CDR1 KGHSH and CDR2 LQKENI. V gave up 1 base and J gave up 1 base, with 2 bases separating them. CDR3 sequence reads: CASSPQSGANVLTF. The DNA for the CDR3 is TGTGCCAGCTCACCACAATCTGGGGCCAACGTCCTGACTTTC.

Only one count was recorded for this clone. V and J are TRBV18 and TRBJ2-3; the D gene is possibly TRBD1 (6 bases). The CDR3 is 15 residues long. The V and J ends lost 4 bases and 1 base respectively, with 12 bases between them. Germline lookup yields CDR1 KGHSH and CDR2 LQKENI. The CDR3 reads CASSQHKGGTDTQYF. Written as DNA, the CDR3 is TGTGCCAGCTCACAGCATAAGGGGGGCACAGATACGCAGTATTTT.

The chain is built from TRBV27 and TRBJ1-1, with 9 bases lining up with TRBD1. The CDR3 totals 17 residues. V trimming: 1 base; J trimming: 1 base; junction bases outside the gene matches: 7. From germline, CDR1 is MNHEY and CDR2 SMNVEV (reference sequence). The CDR3 loop reads CASSLYGDRDTNTEAFF. CDR3 bases: TGTGCCAGCAGTTTATATGGGGACAGGGATACGAACACTGAAGCTTTCTTT.

The V gene is TRBV7-2, the J gene TRBJ1-5; no definite D call. CDR3 length: 15 amino acids. Germline V gene lookup returns CDR1 SGHTA and CDR2 FQGNSA. V lost 0 bases to trimming and J lost 6 bases, with 12 bases between them. This chain's CDR3 is CASSLAGGTAQPQHF. CDR3 DNA: TGTGCCAGCAGCTTAGCTGGCGGAACAGCTCAGCCCCAGCATTTT.